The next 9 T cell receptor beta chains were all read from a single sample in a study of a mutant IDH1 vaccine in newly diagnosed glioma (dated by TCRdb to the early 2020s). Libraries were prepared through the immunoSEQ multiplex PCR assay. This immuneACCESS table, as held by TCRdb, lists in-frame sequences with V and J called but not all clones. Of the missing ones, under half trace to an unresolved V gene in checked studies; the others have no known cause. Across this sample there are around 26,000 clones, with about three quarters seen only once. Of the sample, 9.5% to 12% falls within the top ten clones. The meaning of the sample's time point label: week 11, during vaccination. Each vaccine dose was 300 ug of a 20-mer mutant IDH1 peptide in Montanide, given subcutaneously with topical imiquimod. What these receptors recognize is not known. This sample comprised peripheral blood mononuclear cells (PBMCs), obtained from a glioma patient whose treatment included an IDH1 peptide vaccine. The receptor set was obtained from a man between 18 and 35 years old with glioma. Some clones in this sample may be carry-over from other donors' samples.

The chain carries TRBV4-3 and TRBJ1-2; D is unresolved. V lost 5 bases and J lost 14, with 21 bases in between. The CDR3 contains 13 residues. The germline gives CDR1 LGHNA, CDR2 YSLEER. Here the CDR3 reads CASSKTPDTAVTF. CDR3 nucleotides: TGCGCCAGCAGCAAAACCCCGGATACCGCTGTGACCTTC.

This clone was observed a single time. CDR3 sequence reads: CASSPEDGTEETQYF. CDR3 DNA: TGTGCCAGCAGCCCGGAAGACGGGACCGAAGAGACCCAGTACTTC. The rearrangement joins TRBV7-8 to TRBJ2-5; TRBD1 or TRBD2 may be the D gene (5 bases each). This CDR3 contains 15 residues. Germline CDR1 is SGHVS and CDR2 is FQNEAQ. V lost 5 bases and J 3 bases, leaving 16 bases between the germline ends.

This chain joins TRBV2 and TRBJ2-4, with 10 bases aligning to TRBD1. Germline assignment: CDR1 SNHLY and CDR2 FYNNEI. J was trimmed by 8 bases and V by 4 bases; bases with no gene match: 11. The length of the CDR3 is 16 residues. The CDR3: CASSGSDRGTRDIQYF. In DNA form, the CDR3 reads TGTGCCAGCAGTGGGTCGGACAGGGGGACGCGGGACATTCAGTACTTC.

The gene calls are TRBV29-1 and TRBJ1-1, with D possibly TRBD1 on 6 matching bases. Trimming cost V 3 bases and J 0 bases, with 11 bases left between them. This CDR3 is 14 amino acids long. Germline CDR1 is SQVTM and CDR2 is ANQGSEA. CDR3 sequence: CSVDTGSLNTEAFF. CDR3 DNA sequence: TGCAGCGTTGACACAGGGTCCCTGAACACTGAAGCTTTCTTT.

The CDR3 DNA follows: TGTGCCAGCAGTCCCCGCAGGCTTAATTCACCCCTCCACTTT. It translates to CASSPRRLNSPLHF. This chain uses TRBV27 with TRBJ1-6; D is uncertain. The CDR3 extends over 14 amino acids. Trimming left V 5 bases short and J 6 bases short, with 11 bases between. Germline CDR1 is MNHEY and CDR2 is SMNVEV (reference sequence).

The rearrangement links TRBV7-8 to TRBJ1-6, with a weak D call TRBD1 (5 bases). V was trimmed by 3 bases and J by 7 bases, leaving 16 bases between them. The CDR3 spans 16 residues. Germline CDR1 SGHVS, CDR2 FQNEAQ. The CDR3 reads CASSFEGQIGNSPLHF. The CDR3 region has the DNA TGTGCCAGCAGCTTTGAGGGGCAGATTGGGAATTCACCCCTCCACTTT.

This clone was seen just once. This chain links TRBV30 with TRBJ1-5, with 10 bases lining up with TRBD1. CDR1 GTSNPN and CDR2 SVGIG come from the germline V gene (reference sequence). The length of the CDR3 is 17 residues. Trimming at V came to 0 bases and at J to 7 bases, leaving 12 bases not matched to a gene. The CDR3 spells CAWSVPSRTGGKQPQHF. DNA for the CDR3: TGTGCCTGGAGTGTACCCTCTCGGACAGGGGGTAAACAGCCCCAGCATTTT.

CDR3: CASSVVGSGGVYNEQFF. The CDR3 DNA reads as TGTGCCAGCAGCGTAGTTGGTAGCGGGGGGGTATACAATGAGCAGTTCTTC. The V gene is TRBV9, the J gene TRBJ2-1; 11 nucleotides match TRBD2. V was clipped by 0 bases and J by 4 bases; unmatched bases: 6. Looked up from germline, CDR1 is SGDLS and CDR2 is YYNGEE. The CDR3 spans 17 residues.

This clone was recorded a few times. CDR3 coding DNA: TGTGCCTGGAGTGGGGAGGGAAGGGACACCACCTGGGCACCCCTCCACTTT. Protein: CAWSGEGRDTTWAPLHF. The J gene is TRBJ1-6, the V gene TRBV30; the D gene is possibly TRBD1 (6 bases). V was pared by 1 base and J by 11 bases, with 24 bases between. The CDR3 is 17 residues long. The germline gives CDR1 GTSNPN, CDR2 SVGIG (reference sequence).